This T cell receptor beta chain was captured in a study of blood T cell repertoires in COVID-19. The wider study: Samples taken during acute and convalescent COVID-19 were collected in the United States, Italy and Spain. PBMCs, B-cell-depleted T cells, or T cells were the source of the cDNA or gDNA that made up the material.

V was shortened by 5 bases and J by 8 bases, with 18 bases between the two germline ends. The CDR3 extends over 14 amino acids. Germline V CDR1 and CDR2: MNHEY, SVGAGI. This clone was recorded once. As processed by the authors: For nucleated cells, counts were estimated from reference gene primer amplification. TCRdb keeps only in-frame clones here, not all; method: immunoSEQ multiplex PCR. Clone size and the V and J calls come from that table; the DNA yielded D and trimming. The repertoire holds around 160,000 clones, with 86% as singletons. This chain connects TRBV6-5 to TRBJ1-2, with D perhaps TRBD1 (5 bases). This sequence was found in a man in his sixties with acute or convalescent COVID-19. Sequencing was performed on peripheral blood. The CDR3 sequence: CASSLFGREYGYTF. The CDR3 coding sequence is TGTGCCAGCAGTCTCTTCGGCAGGGAATACGGCTACACCTTC.